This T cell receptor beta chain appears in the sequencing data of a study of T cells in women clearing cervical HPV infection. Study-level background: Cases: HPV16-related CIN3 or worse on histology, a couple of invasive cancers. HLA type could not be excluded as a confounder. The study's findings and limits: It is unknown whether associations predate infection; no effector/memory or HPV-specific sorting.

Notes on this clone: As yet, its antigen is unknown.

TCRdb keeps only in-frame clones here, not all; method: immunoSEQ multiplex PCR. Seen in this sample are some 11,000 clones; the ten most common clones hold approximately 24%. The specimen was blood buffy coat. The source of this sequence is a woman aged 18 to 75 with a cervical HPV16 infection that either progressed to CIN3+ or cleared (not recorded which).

The CDR3 is CASRPDRGSGVGETQYF. The sequenced CDR3 bases are TGCGCCAGCAGACCCGACAGGGGATCCGGGGTTGGAGAGACC. This chain uses TRBV5-1 with TRBJ2-5; 8 bases match TRBD1. The observed sequence ends 3 residues before the CDR3 terminus, with the missing tail filled in from the germline J gene. This CDR3 region has 17 residues. Losses at the gene ends were 5 bases for V and 4 bases for J; bases not matched to a gene: 16. The germline V gene encodes CDR1 SGHRS and CDR2 YFSETQ.